This T cell receptor (beta chain) was recovered during a study of cytomegalovirus exposure and HLA in healthy donors. Findings of the study overall: In vitro checks showed that a few CMV-associated chains really do target CMV antigens. The authors assumed roughly uniform sequencing depth across donors for presence/absence analyses.

V lost 0 bases, J lost 2 bases, and 7 bases lay in between. Germline V gives CDR1 MNHEY, CDR2 SMNVEV (reference sequence). The CDR3 totals 15 residues. Notes on this clone: Its matching antigen is unknown.

60 Vbeta and 13 Jbeta primers were used in PCR. Data came from immunoSEQ multiplex PCR; TCRdb stores just in-frame clones and leaves some out. The sample contains fewer than 80,000 clones, approximately 75% of which appear only once. This TCR was recovered from a woman in her twenties or thirties in good health and CMV-seronegative. Sequencing used PBMCs. The chain has TRBV27 and TRBJ2-2, with D unclear. The CDR3 DNA sequence: TGTGCCAGCAGTTTATCGTCCTATAACACCGGGGAGCTGTTTTTT. As protein: CASSLSSYNTGELFF.